Below are 18 T cell receptor beta chains sequenced from a single sample in a study of T cells in tuberculosis. Here immunoSEQ multiplex PCR was the method, and the copy in TCRdb shows in-frame clones only, minus some. The profile shows 20,000 to 25,000 clones, approximately 85% of them singletons. Time point denoted: new active TB diagnosis, blood taken before or within 7 days of starting treatment. The input for sequencing was PBMCs, taken at tuberculosis diagnosis. The receptors come from an adult with tuberculosis.

The chain uses TRBV28 and TRBJ1-5, with TRBD1 identical over 11 bases. The germline gives CDR1 MDHEN, CDR2 SYDVKM. The V and J ends lost 1 base and 7 bases, in that order; junction bases with no gene match: 3. The CDR3 has 15 amino acids. CDR3 sequence (DNA): TGTGCCAGCAGTTTATTGGGGACAGGGGGGCAGCCCCAGCATTTT. Amino acids: CASSLLGTGGQPQHF.

This clone has more than one count but fewer than ten. This chain joins TRBV19 and TRBJ1-5, with D possibly being TRBD1 (6 bases). The CDR3 spans 13 residues. Trimming stripped 5 bases from V and 6 bases from J, with 11 bases between. Per germline, CDR1 LNHDA and CDR2 SQIVND (reference sequence). The CDR3 nucleotides read TGTGCCAGTAGTTTCACCAGGGGTCAGCCCCAGCATTTT. Protein product: CASSFTRGQPQHF.

CDR3 loop: CASSEALPGDQPQHF. The CDR3 nucleotides are TGTGCCAGCAGTGAAGCGCTGCCAGGGGATCAGCCCCAGCATTTT. The chain is built from TRBV2 and TRBJ1-5; a possible D gene is TRBD1 (6 bases). V lost 0 bases, J lost 5 bases, and 11 bases lay in between. This CDR3 spans 15 amino acids. The germline V gene has CDR1 SNHLY and CDR2 FYNNEI.

V is TRBV28 and J is TRBJ1-2; TRBD1 matches at 7 bases. CDR1 MDHEN and CDR2 SYDVKM come from the germline V gene. The CDR3 spans 15 residues. Unmatched junction bases numbered 7, after V lost 5 bases and J lost 1 base. DNA for the CDR3: TGTGCCAGCAGTCCTCCAGGGGGTTATAACTATGGCTACACCTTC. The encoded protein is CASSPPGGYNYGYTF.

The rearrangement joins TRBV6-5 to TRBJ1-5; D is unresolved. The V gene lost 6 bases and the J gene lost 5 bases, with 8 bases spanning the gap. The CDR3 has 12 amino acids. The germline V gene has CDR1 MNHEY and CDR2 SVGAGI. The CDR3: CASSLSDQPQHF. Here the CDR3 DNA reads TGTGCCAGCAGCCTCAGCGATCAGCCCCAGCATTTT.

This clone was seen a few times. The CDR3 is CASRATSGRKDTQYF. DNA of the CDR3: TGTGCCAGCAGGGCGACTAGCGGGAGAAAAGATACGCAGTATTTT. This chain connects TRBV14 to TRBJ2-3; the match to TRBD2 covers 12 bases. CDR1 and CDR2 from the germline V gene are SGHDN and FVKESK. This CDR3 is 15 amino acids long. V was pared by 6 bases and J by 5 bases, with 6 bases of the junction left unmatched.

V usage is TRBV6-4 and J usage is TRBJ1-2, with TRBD1 matching 8 bases. The V gene end was trimmed by 7 bases and the J gene end by 5 bases; junction bases not matched to a gene: 18. Germline V gene data show CDR1 as MRHNA and CDR2 as SNTAGT. This CDR3 region has 17 residues. The CDR3 region has the DNA TGTGCCAGCACAGGGCCGGCAGGGGGCACCTCTCCTTATGGCTACACCTTC. Protein product: CASTGPAGGTSPYGYTF.

This clone is medium-sized. The genes are TRBV5-6 and TRBJ2-5, with a possible D match to TRBD1 (5 bases). There are 14 residues in the CDR3. Germline assignment: CDR1 SGHDT and CDR2 YYEEEE. Deletions cut 1 base from V and 5 bases from J, with 12 bases between. The CDR3: CASSLKGLGETQYF. CDR3 nucleotides: TGTGCCAGCAGCTTGAAGGGGCTAGGGGAGACCCAGTACTTC. The whole variable domain, remainder taken from reference TRBV5-6 and TRBJ2-5, is DAGVTQSPTHLIKTRGQQVTLRCSPKSGHDTVSWYQQALGQGPQFIFQYYEEEERQRGNFPDRFSGHQFPNYSSELNVNALLLGDSALYLCASSLKGLGETQYFGPGTRLLVL.

Only one count was recorded for this clone. The J gene is TRBJ1-1, the V gene TRBV19; 7 bases match TRBD1. Germline V gene data show CDR1 as LNHDA and CDR2 as SQIVND (reference sequence). The V gene end was trimmed by 5 bases and the J gene end by 5 bases; junction bases not matched to a gene: 8. This CDR3 contains 14 residues. The CDR3 DNA follows: TGTGCCAGTAGTTTCGGACAGGAGGGAACTGAAGCTTTCTTT. Translated: CASSFGQEGTEAFF.

A few counts support this clone. This rearrangement joins TRBV7-3 to TRBJ2-1; maybe TRBD1 (6 bases). The germline V and J ends were trimmed by 7 bases and 8 bases, with 15 bases remaining between them. CDR3 length equals 13 residues. Germline V gene data show CDR1 as SGHTA and CDR2 as FQGTGA. As DNA, the CDR3 is TGTGCCAGCACTACAGGGCTTAGGGATGAGCAGTTCTTC. Translation: CASTTGLRDEQFF.

The chain is built from TRBV28 and TRBJ2-5; no firm D call. This CDR3 spans 13 amino acids. The V gene lost 1 base and the J gene lost 2 bases, with 5 bases spanning the gap. Germline-derived CDR1 and CDR2 are MDHEN and SYDVKM. Written as DNA, the CDR3 is TGTGCCAGCAGTTTATCGCGTCAAGAGACCCAGTACTTC. Translated: CASSLSRQETQYF.

V usage is TRBV25-1 and J usage is TRBJ2-7; the D gene is possibly TRBD2 (5 bases). V shed 4 bases and J shed 0 bases, with 13 bases lying between them. The CDR3 totals 15 residues. Germline V gene lookup returns CDR1 MGHDK and CDR2 SYGVNS. CDR3 in amino acids: CASSGVGVSSYEQYF. The CDR3 DNA reads TGTGCCAGCAGTGGGGTGGGAGTGAGCTCCTACGAGCAGTACTTC.

This clone is a singleton in its sample. CDR3 region: CASSEGRTGGAQYF. The DNA for the CDR3 is TGTGCCAGCAGTGAAGGGCGCACGGGGGGGGCCCAGTACTTC. This chain uses TRBV25-1 with TRBJ2-5, with 8 bases that match TRBD2. J gave up 9 bases and V 2 bases, and 8 bases lay outside the gene matches. Germline V lookup: CDR1 MGHDK, CDR2 SYGVNS. This CDR3 is built from 14 residues.

This clone appeared once. The V and J genes are TRBV29-1 and TRBJ2-3; D may be TRBD2 (6 bases). The germline gives CDR1 SQVTM, CDR2 ANQGSEA. This CDR3 contains 15 residues. The V end was cut by 2 bases, the J end by 3 bases, with 15 bases between. CDR3 loop: CSVERAGLGTDTQYF. The CDR3 nucleotides read TGCAGCGTTGAACGGGCGGGATTGGGGACAGATACGCAGTATTTT.

This chain links TRBV30 with TRBJ2-3; possible D gene TRBD2, 5 bases. The CDR3 runs to 14 residues. CDR1 is GTSNPN and CDR2 is SVGIG in the germline V gene (reference sequence). V was trimmed by 5 bases and J by 0 bases, leaving 12 bases between them. The CDR3 reads CAWGLRTSTDTQYF. The CDR3 bases are TGTGCCTGGGGCTTGCGGACTAGCACAGATACGCAGTATTTT. The whole variable domain, filled in from reference TRBV30 and TRBJ2-3, reads SQTIHQWPATLVQPVGSPLSLECTVEGTSNPNLYWYRQAAGRGLQLLFYSVGIGQISSEVPQNLSASRPQDRQFILSSKKLLLSDSGFYLCAWGLRTSTDTQYFGPGTRLTVL.

This sequence joins TRBV11-3 and TRBJ2-7, with TRBD2 matching over 14 bases. Germline assignment: CDR1 SGHNT and CDR2 YENEEA. The trim removed 4 bases at V and 6 bases at J, leaving 2 bases unmatched. The CDR3 length is 14 residues. CDR3 DNA sequence: TGTGCCAGCAGCTCCGGGACTAGCGGGAGCGAGCAGTACTTC. It translates to CASSSGTSGSEQYF.

The chain joins TRBV15 to TRBJ2-7, with 14 bases fitting TRBD2. J was trimmed by 6 bases and V by 3 bases; bases with no gene match: 1. Germline CDR1 LNHNV, CDR2 YYDKDF (reference sequence). The CDR3 has 14 residues. CDR3 in amino acids: CATSRGTSGSEQYF. As DNA, the CDR3 is TGTGCCACCAGCAGGGGGACTAGCGGGAGCGAGCAGTACTTC.

V is TRBV28 and J is TRBJ2-1; weak D call: TRBD2 (5 bases). This CDR3 region has 10 residues. Germline V lookup: CDR1 MDHEN, CDR2 SYDVKM. Trimming removed 4 bases from V and 10 bases from J, with 5 bases in between. CDR3 region: CASSWREQFF. CDR3 coding DNA: TGTGCCAGCAGTTGGAGGGAGCAGTTCTTC.